This paragraph reports one T cell receptor (beta chain). The target antigen is unknown. These data originate in a study of identifying expanded T cells in peripheral blood. Whole-study findings and limits: Technical replicates showed about 1.1 changed clones; approximately 2 weeks around 15; four weeks 19. Across healthy donors, higher total template counts meant significantly greater approximately 2-week count variance.

Method: immunoSEQ multiplex PCR; TCRdb's copy keeps in-frame clones and lacks some. Of around 78,000 clones in the sample, roughly 86% are singletons; the top ten hold approximately 18%. Germline V gene sequence: CDR1 SGDLS, CDR2 YYNGEE. Trimming cost V 10 bases and J 3 bases; bases outside gene matches: 9. The CDR3 loop spans 14 amino acids. No infections or other immune events were documented during collection. The chain has TRBV9 and TRBJ2-3, with TRBD2 identical over 9 bases. The sequence was collected from a person aged 18 to 75 in good health. Sequencing input: blood. Written as DNA, the CDR3 is TGTGCCGTCGCCCGCGGGAGGGAGACAGATACGCAGTATTTT. This codes for CAVARGRETDTQYF.